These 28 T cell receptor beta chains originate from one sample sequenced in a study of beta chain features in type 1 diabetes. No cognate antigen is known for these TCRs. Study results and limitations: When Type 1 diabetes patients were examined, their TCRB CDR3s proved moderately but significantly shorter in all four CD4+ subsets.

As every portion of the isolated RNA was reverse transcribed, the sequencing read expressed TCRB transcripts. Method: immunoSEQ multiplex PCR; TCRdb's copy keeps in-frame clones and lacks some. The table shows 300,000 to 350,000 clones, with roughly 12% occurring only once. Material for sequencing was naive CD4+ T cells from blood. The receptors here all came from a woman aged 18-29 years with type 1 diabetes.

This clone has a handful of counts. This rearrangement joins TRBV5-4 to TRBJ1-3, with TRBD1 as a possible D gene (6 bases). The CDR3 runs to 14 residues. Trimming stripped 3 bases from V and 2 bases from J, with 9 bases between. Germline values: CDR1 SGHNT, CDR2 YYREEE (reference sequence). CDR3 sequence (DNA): TGTGCCAGCAGCTCGGACAGTGCTGGAAACACCATATATTTT. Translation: CASSSDSAGNTIYF.

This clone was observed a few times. Written as DNA, the CDR3 is TGTGCCAGCAGCTACGCGGGAGGAGATACGCAGTATTTT. Translating gives CASSYAGGDTQYF. The chain joins TRBV5-4 to TRBJ2-3; 8 bases match TRBD2. The junction had 2 bases not matched to a gene; V was cut back by 3 bases and J by 5 bases. CDR1 SGHNT and CDR2 YYREEE come from the germline V gene (reference sequence). CDR3 length equals 13 residues.

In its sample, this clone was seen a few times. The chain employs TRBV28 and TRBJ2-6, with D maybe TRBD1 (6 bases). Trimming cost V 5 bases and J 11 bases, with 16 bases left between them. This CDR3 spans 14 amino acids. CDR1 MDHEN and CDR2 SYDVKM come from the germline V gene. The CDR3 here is CASSIPTGRDVLTF. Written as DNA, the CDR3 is TGTGCCAGCAGTATTCCGACAGGTCGGGACGTCCTGACTTTC.

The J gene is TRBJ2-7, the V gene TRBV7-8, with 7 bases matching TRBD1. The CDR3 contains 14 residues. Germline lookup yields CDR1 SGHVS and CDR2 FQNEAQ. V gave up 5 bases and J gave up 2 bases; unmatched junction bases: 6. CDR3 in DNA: TGTGCCAGCAGCGCCAGGACAGGTCCCTACGAGCAGTACTTC. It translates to CASSARTGPYEQYF.

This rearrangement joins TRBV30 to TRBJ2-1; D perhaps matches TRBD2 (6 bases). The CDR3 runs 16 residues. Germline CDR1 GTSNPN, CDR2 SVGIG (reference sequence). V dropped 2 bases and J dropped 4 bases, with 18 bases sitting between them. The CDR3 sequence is CAWSTPGSGAYNEQFF. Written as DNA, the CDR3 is TGTGCCTGGAGTACACCCGGTAGCGGAGCTTACAATGAGCAGTTCTTC.

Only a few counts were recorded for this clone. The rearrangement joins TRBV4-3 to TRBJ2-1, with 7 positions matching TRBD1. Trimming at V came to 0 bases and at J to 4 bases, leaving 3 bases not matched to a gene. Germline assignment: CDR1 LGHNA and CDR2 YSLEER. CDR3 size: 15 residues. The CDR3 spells CASSQEGRGYNEQFF. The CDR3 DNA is TGCGCCAGCAGCCAAGAGGGCAGGGGGTACAATGAGCAGTTCTTC.

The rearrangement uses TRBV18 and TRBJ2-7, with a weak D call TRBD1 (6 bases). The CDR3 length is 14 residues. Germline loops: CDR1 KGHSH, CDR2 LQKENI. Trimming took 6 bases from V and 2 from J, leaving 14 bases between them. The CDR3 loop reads CASSPTSGAYEQYF. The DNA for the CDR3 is TGTGCCAGCTCGCCAACCTCAGGGGCCTACGAGCAGTACTTC.

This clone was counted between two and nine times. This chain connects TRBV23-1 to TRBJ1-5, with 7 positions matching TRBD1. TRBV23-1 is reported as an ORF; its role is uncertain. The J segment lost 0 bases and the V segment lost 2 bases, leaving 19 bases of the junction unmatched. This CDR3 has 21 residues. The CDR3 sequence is CASSQTYSETGLNCSNQPQHF. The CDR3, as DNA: TGCGCCAGCAGTCAAACCTATTCGGAGACAGGGCTAAATTGTAGCAATCAGCCCCAGCATTTT.

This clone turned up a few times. CDR3 loop: CASSGGTGVYGYTF. The CDR3 DNA reads as TGTGCCAGCAGCGGCGGGACAGGGGTCTATGGCTACACCTTC. The V and J genes are TRBV9 and TRBJ1-2, with 10 bases matching TRBD1. J was trimmed by 4 bases and V by 3 bases; bases with no gene match: 3. CDR3 length: 14 amino acids. Germline assignment: CDR1 SGDLS and CDR2 YYNGEE.

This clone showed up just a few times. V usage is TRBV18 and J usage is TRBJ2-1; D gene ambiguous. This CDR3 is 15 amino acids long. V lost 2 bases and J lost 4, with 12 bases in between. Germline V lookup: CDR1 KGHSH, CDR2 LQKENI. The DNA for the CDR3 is TGTGCCAGCTCACCATCCAGGCAGGAATACAATGAGCAGTTCTTC. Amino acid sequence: CASSPSRQEYNEQFF.

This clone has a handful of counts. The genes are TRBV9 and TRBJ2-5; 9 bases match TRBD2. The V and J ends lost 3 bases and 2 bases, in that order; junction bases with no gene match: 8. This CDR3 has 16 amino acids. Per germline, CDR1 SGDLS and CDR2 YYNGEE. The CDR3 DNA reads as TGTGCCAGCAGCGCCCGCCAGGGACTAGCTCAAGAGACCCAGTACTTC. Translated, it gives CASSARQGLAQETQYF. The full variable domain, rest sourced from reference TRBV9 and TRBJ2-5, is DSGVTQTPKHLITATGQRVTLRCSPRSGDLSVYWYQQSLDQGLQFLIQYYNGEERAKGNILERFSAQQFPDLHSELNLSSLELGDSALYFCASSARQGLAQETQYFGPGTRLLVL.

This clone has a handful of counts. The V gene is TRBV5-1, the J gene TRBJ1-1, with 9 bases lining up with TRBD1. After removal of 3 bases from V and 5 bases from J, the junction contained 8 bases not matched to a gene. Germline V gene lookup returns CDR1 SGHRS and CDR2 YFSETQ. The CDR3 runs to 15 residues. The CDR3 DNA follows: TGCGCCAGCAGCTCCGGCGACAGGGGGAGAACTGAAGCTTTCTTT. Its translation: CASSSGDRGRTEAFF. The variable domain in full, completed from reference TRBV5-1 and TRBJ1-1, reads KAGVTQTPRYLIKTRGQQVTLSCSPISGHRSVSWYQQTPGQGLQFLFEYFSETQRNKGNFPGRFSGRQFSNSRSEMNVSTLELGDSALYLCASSSGDRGRTEAFFGQGTRLTVV.

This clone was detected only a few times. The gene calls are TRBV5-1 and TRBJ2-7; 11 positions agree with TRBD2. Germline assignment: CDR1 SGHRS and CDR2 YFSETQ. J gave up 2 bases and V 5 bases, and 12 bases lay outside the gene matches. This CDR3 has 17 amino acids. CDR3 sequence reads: CASSGHTGTSGAYEQYV. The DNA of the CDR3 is TGCGCCAGCAGTGGCCACACCGGGACTAGCGGTGCCTACGAGCAGTACGTC.

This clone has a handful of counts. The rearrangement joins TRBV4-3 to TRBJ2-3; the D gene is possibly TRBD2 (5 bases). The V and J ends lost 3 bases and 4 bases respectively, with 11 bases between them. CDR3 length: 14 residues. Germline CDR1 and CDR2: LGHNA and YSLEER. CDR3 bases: TGCGCCAGCAGCCAGGGTAGCGAGCCAGATACGCAGTATTTT. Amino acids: CASSQGSEPDTQYF.

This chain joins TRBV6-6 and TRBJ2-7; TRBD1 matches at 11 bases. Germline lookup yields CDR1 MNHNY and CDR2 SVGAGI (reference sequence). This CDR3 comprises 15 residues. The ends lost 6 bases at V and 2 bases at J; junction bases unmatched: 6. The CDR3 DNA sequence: TGTGCCAGCAGGGACTCGGGACAGGGGGCCTACGAGCAGTACTTC. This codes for CASRDSGQGAYEQYF.

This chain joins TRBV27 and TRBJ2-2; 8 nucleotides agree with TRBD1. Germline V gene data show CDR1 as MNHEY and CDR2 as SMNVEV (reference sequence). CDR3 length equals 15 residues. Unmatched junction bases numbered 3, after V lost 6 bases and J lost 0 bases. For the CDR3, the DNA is TGTGCCAGCAGGACAGGGGTGGCGAACACCGGGGAGCTGTTTTTT. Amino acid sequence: CASRTGVANTGELFF.

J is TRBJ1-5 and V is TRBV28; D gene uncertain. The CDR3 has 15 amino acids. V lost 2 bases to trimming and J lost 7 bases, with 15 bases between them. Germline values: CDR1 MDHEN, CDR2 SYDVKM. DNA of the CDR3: TGTGCCAGCAGTTTAATCTGGGCTCCTGGGCAGCCCCAGCATTTT. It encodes CASSLIWAPGQPQHF.

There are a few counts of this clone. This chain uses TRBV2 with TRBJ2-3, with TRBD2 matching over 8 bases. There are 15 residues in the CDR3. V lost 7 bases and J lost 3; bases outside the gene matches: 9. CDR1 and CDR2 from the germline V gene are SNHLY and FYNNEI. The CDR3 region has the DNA TGTGCCAGCAAGGTCGGGACTAGTTGGACAGATACGCAGTATTTT. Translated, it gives CASKVGTSWTDTQYF.

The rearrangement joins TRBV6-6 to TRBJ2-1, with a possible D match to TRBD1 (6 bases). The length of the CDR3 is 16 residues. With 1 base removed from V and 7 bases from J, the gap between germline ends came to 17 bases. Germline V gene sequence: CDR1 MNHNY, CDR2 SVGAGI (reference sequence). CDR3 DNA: TGTGCCAGCAGTTACTATGGGACACCGGTCGCTAATGAGCAGTTCTTC. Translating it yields CASSYYGTPVANEQFF.

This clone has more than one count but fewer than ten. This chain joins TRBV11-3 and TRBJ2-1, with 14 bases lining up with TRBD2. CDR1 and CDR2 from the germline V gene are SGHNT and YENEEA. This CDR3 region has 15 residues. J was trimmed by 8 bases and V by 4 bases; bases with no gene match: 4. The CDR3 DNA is TGTGCCAGCAGCTCCGGACTAGCGGGAGGCTATGAGCAGTTCTTC. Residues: CASSSGLAGGYEQFF.

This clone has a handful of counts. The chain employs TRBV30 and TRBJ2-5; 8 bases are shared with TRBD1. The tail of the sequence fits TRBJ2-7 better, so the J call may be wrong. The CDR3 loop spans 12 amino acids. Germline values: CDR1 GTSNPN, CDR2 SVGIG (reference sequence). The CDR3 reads CAWSRTGYEQYF. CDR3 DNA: TGTGCCTGGAGCCGGACAGGGTACGAGCAGTACTTC.

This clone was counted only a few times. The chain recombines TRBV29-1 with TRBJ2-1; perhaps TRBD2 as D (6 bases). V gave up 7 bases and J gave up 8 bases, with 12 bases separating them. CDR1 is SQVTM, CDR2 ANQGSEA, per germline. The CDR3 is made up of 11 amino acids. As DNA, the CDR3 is TGCAGCGGACTAGTCCGGGATGAGCAGTTCTTC. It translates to CSGLVRDEQFF.

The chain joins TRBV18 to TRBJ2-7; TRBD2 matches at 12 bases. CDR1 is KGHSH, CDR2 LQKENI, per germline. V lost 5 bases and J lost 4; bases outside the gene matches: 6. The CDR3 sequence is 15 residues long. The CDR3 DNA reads TGTGCCAGCTCAAGACTAGCGGGAGAACCTTACGAGCAGTACTTC. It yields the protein CASSRLAGEPYEQYF.

The CDR3 sequence is CASSQSAYGYTF. DNA of the CDR3: TGTGCCAGCAGCCAATCGGCTTATGGCTACACCTTC. This rearrangement joins TRBV16 to TRBJ1-2; no reliable D call. The CDR3 has 12 residues. V was shortened by 0 bases and J by 5 bases, with 4 bases between the two germline ends. Germline loops: CDR1 KGHSY, CDR2 FQNENV.

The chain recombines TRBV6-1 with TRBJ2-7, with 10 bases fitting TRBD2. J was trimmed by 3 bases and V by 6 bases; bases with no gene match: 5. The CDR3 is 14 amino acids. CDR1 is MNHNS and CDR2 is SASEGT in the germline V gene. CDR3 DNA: TGTGCCAGCAGCCGGACTAGCGGAGTCTACGAGCAGTACTTC. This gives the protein CASSRTSGVYEQYF.

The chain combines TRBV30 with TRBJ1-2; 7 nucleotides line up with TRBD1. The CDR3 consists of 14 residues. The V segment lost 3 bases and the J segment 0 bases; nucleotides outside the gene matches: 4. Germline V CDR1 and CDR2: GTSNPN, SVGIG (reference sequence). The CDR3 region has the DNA TGTGCCTGGAGGCCCGGGACAGCTAACTATGGCTACACCTTC. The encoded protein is CAWRPGTANYGYTF.

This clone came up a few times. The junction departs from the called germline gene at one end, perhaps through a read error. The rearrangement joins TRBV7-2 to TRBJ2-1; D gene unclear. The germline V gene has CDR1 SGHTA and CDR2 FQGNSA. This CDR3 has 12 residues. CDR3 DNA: TGTGCCAGCAGCCCCTTATACAGTGAGCAGTTCTTC. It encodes CASSPLYSEQFF.

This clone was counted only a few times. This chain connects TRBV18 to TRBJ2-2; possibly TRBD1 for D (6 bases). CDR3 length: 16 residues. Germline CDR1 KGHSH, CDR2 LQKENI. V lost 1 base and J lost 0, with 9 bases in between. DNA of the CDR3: TGTGCCAGCTCACCACTTGACAGGTCGAACACCGGGGAGCTGTTTTTT. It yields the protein CASSPLDRSNTGELFF.